A selection of T cell receptor beta chains follows, all from one sample in a study of blood T cell repertoires in COVID-19. The assay was immunoSEQ multiplex PCR, and TCRdb's table has in-frame clones only and misses some. This sample has 310,000 or so clones, with approximately 88% found just once. The sequencing input was PBMCs or T cells enriched from blood (not recorded which). The receptors were sampled from a woman aged 40 to 50 who had recovered from COVID-19. Both conserved end residues are part of each CDR3. The D gene is left open where the match is weak. Size values are once, few and many counts, or a class for expanded clones, and some rows have none.

>TRBJ2-2|TRBV2|-|TRBD2
TGTGCCAGCAGTCCCCGGGAGGCGGGCGGGGAGCTGTTTTTT
CASSPREAGGELFF
>TRBJ1-2|TRBV28|-|-
TGTGCCACCGGTTCTGGTCCTATCCTTGGCTACACCTTC
CATGSGPILGYTF
>TRBJ2-1|TRBV29-1|-|TRBD2
TGCAGCGTCCTGACTAGCGGGAGAGTAGACAATGAGCAGTTCTTC
CSVLTSGRVDNEQFF
>TRBJ2-5|TRBV5-4|-|TRBD1
TGTGCCAGCAGCTCCCCGGGACAGGGGGAGACCCAGTACTTC
CASSSPGQGETQYF
>TRBJ2-7|TRBV5-1|once|-
TGCGCCAGCAGCCTAGAAGTGGCGTACGAGCAGTACTTC
CASSLEVAYEQYF
>TRBJ1-5|TRBV11-3|-|TRBD1
TGTGCCAGCAGCCAGGGGGACAGGGGAGATAGAAGCAATCAGCCCCAGCATTTT
CASSQGDRGDRSNQPQHF
>TRBJ2-5|TRBV18|-|TRBD1
TGTGCCAGCTCACCACCCGACAGGGGGCAAGAGACCCAGTACTTC
CASSPPDRGQETQYF
>TRBJ1-6|TRBV18|-|TRBD1
TGTGCCAGCTCCGGCCGCGGGACAGAGAGGTCACCCCTCCACTTT
CASSGRGTERSPLHF
>TRBJ2-3|TRBV9|-|TRBD2
TGTGCCAGCAGCGGGACTAGCGGGGCCACAGATACGCAGTATTTT
CASSGTSGATDTQYF
>TRBJ2-7|TRBV27|-|-
TGTGCCAGCAGTTTACGGGAAAGGCGGTCGGTTTACGAGCAGTACTTC
CASSLRERRSVYEQYF
>TRBJ2-5|TRBV11-3|once|TRBD1
TGTGCCAGCAGCCGATCGACAGGGGAAGAGACCCAGTACTTC
CASSRSTGEETQYF
>TRBJ2-7|TRBV5-5|-|-
TGTGCCAGCAGCCGCCATGGGGAGACCTCCTACGAGCAGTACTTC
CASSRHGETSYEQYF
>TRBJ1-1|TRBV5-8|-|-
TGTGCCAGCAGCCGACTGGAAAACACTGAAGCTTTCTTT
CASSRLENTEAFF
>TRBJ2-2|TRBV7-3|once|-
TGTGCCAGCAGCCCGAAGGACAAACCTGGTACCGGGGAGCTGTTTTTT
CASSPKDKPGTGELFF
>TRBJ2-1|TRBV5-1|-|TRBD2
TGCGCCAGCAGCTTGTGGACTAGCGGGAGTAAAAATGAGCAGTTCTTC
CASSLWTSGSKNEQFF
>TRBJ1-6|TRBV9|-|-
TGTGCCAGTCGCCGGGATCTACTCAATTCACCCCTCCACTTT
CASRRDLLNSPLHF
>TRBJ2-7|TRBV28|-|-
TGTGCCAGCAGCTATCTGGAGGGTACCTACGAGCAGTACTTC
CASSYLEGTYEQYF
>TRBJ1-1|TRBV28|-|TRBD1
TGTGCCAGCAGCACAGGGGGCGTTGAAGCTTTCTTT
CASSTGGVEAFF
>TRBJ2-1|TRBV11-3|once|-
TGTGCCAGCAGCTTAGAGGGGCCTTACAATGAGCAGTTCTTC
CASSLEGPYNEQFF
>TRBJ2-1|TRBV5-1|-|-
TGCGCCAGCAGCTTGATGTGGACATACAATGAGCAGTTCTTC
CASSLMWTYNEQFF
>TRBJ1-1|TRBV11-2|-|-
TGTGCCAGCAGCCCACGGGGGGGGTTTGGGAACACTGAAGCTTTCTTT
CASSPRGGFGNTEAFF
>TRBJ1-4|TRBV30|-|TRBD1
TGTGCCTGGAGTCTCCGGACAGGTCCGACAAAACTGTTTTTT
CAWSLRTGPTKLFF
>TRBJ1-5|TRBV4-3|-|-
TGCGCCAGCAGCCAAGCAAGGACAGTCAATCAGCCCCAGCATTTT
CASSQARTVNQPQHF
>TRBJ1-5|TRBV19|few|-
TGTGCCAGTAGTACAGAGACTAATCAGCCCCAGCATTTT
CASSTETNQPQHF
>TRBJ1-2|TRBV5-1|few|TRBD1
TGCGCCAGCAGCTTGGCCCCAGCGGGACAGGGAAGGTTTGGCTACACCTTC
CASSLAPAGQGRFGYTF
>TRBJ1-1|TRBV20-1|-|-
TGCAGTGCTAGTCAATCGAACACTGAAGCTTTCTTT
CSASQSNTEAFF
>TRBJ2-7|TRBV7-2|-|-
TGTGCCAGCAGCTTAGTCCCCCTCCAGGGTCACGAGCAGTACTTC
CASSLVPLQGHEQYF
>TRBJ2-1|TRBV29-1|-|TRBD2
TGCAGCGTTGGACTAGCGGAGTACAATGAGCAGTTCTTC
CSVGLAEYNEQFF
>TRBJ1-2|TRBV5-1|few|-
TGCGCCAGCACTCCCTCAGGCAACTATGGCTACACCTTC
CASTPSGNYGYTF
>TRBJ1-3|TRBV28|-|TRBD1
TGTGCCAGCAGTTTAGTCCGGACAGGGATCAACACCATATATTTT
CASSLVRTGINTIYF
>TRBJ2-3|TRBV30|-|-
TGTGCCTGGAGTGAGGAGGGGGATACGCAGTATTTT
CAWSEEGDTQYF
>TRBJ2-1|TRBV2|-|-
TGTGCCAGCAGTGTGGGGGCGCCACGCGGTGAGCAGTTCTTC
CASSVGAPRGEQFF
>TRBJ2-5|TRBV5-4|-|TRBD2
TGTGCCAGCCGGACTGATAGCGGGAGTAAGGAGACCCAGTACTTC
CASRTDSGSKETQYF
>TRBJ1-2|TRBV28|-|-
TGTGCCAGCACGCTACCGGAGCACTATGGCTACACCTTC
CASTLPEHYGYTF
>TRBJ2-1|TRBV7-9|-|-
TGTGCCAGTGGAGTGAAACAGGGTACATTGTACAATGAGCAGTTCTTC
CASGVKQGTLYNEQFF
>TRBJ1-5|TRBV19|-|-
TGTGCCAGTAGTATGGGCCCCGGAATTCAGCCCCAGCATTTT
CASSMGPGIQPQHF
>TRBJ2-7|TRBV11-2|-|-
TGTGCCAGCAGCTTAGTCAGGGAGGTGGTCTACGAGCAGTACTTC
CASSLVREVVYEQYF
>TRBJ2-5|TRBV7-2|few|-
TGTGCCAGCAGTCAGGGCCGACAAGAGACCCAGTACTTC
CASSQGRQETQYF
>TRBJ2-2|TRBV11-3|-|-
TGTGCCAGCAGCTTAGGACAAAACACCGGGGAGCTGTTTTTT
CASSLGQNTGELFF
>TRBJ1-2|TRBV9|-|-
TGTGCCAGCAGCCCAAGTCTAGAGGCCTATGGCTACACCTTC
CASSPSLEAYGYTF
>TRBJ1-2|TRBV7-9|-|TRBD1
TGTGCCAGCAGCGTGAGTGACAGGGAGCTTGGCTACACCTTC
CASSVSDRELGYTF
>TRBJ2-3|TRBV18|-|TRBD1
TGTGCCAGCTCACCACGACAGGGACCATCTACGCAGTATTTT
CASSPRQGPSTQYF
>TRBJ1-2|TRBV5-1|-|-
TGCGCCAGCAGCGGGGTAGGCGGGGGAAACTATGGCTACACCTTC
CASSGVGGGNYGYTF
>TRBJ2-1|TRBV7-6|-|TRBD1
TGTGCCAGCAGCTGGGGACAGGGAAGGGCGGGTGAGCAGTTCTTC
CASSWGQGRAGEQFF
>TRBJ2-5|TRBV3-1/TRBV3-2|-|TRBD2
TGTGCCAGCAGCCAACACTCACGGGGCGGGAGGGTAGAGACCCAGTACTTC
CASSQHSRGGRVETQYF
>TRBJ2-5|TRBV28|-|TRBD2
TGTGCCAGCAGTTTTCCCCTGGGACTAGCGGGAGGTGGGTCCCAGTACTTC
CASSFPLGLAGGGSQYF
>TRBJ2-7|TRBV2|-|TRBD1
TGTGCCAGCAGGGGGGGGACAGGGCGTTCCAACGAGCAGTACTTC
CASRGGTGRSNEQYF
>TRBJ2-1|TRBV5-1|once|TRBD2
TGCGCCAGCAGCTTGCAACTAGCGGGAGGGGGGAGTGAGCAGTTCTTC
CASSLQLAGGGSEQFF
>TRBJ2-1|TRBV28|-|TRBD2
TGTGCCAGCAGACTAGCGGGAGCCAGTGAGCAGTTCTTC
CASRLAGASEQFF